The T cell receptor beta chain under discussion was sequenced for a study of early T cells in non-severe SARS-CoV-2 infection. As for the study in general: Sequencing of bulk RNA from unsorted whole blood was done, without chain pairing.

Overall study results and limits: There was a bias toward anti-spike CD8 responses in VDJdb matching, which missed private and CD4 specificities.

The CDR3 sequence is 13 residues long. V was cut by 6 bases and J by 0 bases, with 7 bases left in between. Germline CDR1 is LNHDA and CDR2 is SQIVND (reference sequence). This clonotype was seen more than once but under ten times. Its antigen is undetermined. Tagging with unique molecular identifiers was applied to individual cDNA molecules. TCRdb re-called the 5' RACE reads with MiXCR, one entry per CDR3 protein. Of approximately 56,000 distinct CDR3 sequences in the sample, roughly a tenth were seen once. This rearrangement joins TRBV19 to TRBJ2-3, with D unresolved. The sample comprised whole blood. This sequence was found in an adult who was a healthcare worker with PCR-confirmed SARS-CoV-2 infection or an uninfected control (not recorded which). The CDR3 DNA is TGTGCCAGTAGGGGCGGAAGCACAGATACGCAGTATTTT. As protein: CASRGGSTDTQYF.